This is a list of T cell receptor beta chains from one sample in a study of early T cells in non-severe SARS-CoV-2 infection. TCRdb analysed the 5' RACE reads with MiXCR anew, one entry per CDR3 protein. The sample lists about 41,000 distinct CDR3 sequences, roughly 10% seen once, with 9.5% to 10% in the top ten. The sequencing sample was made of whole blood. These receptor sequences come from an adult who was a healthcare worker with PCR-confirmed SARS-CoV-2 infection or an uninfected control (not recorded which). The CDR3 runs from the conserved cysteine through the conserved F or W. The D gene is left open where the match is weak. Clone size, where shown, is once, few, many, or a class for clones that have expanded.

d_gene,v_gene,j_gene,abundance,CDR3nt,CDR3aa
TRBD2,TRBV2,TRBJ2-2,many,TGTGCCAGCAGCCGGACTAGCGGAGACACCGGGGAGCTGTTTTTT,CASSRTSGDTGELFF
-,TRBV3-1,TRBJ1-4,few,TGTGCCAGCAGCCCTTCTTTTTGGGGATTTACGGCAACTAATGAAAAACTGTTTTTT,CASSPSFWGFTATNEKLFF
-,TRBV6-5,TRBJ2-7,few,TGTGCCAGCAGTTACTCGAGAGGATCCACCTACGAGCAGTACTTC,CASSYSRGSTYEQYF
-,TRBV7-9,TRBJ1-1,-,TGTGCCAGCAGCTTTTTCCGCTCCCACAGGGACACTGAAGCTTTCTTT,CASSFFRSHRDTEAFF
-,TRBV5-1,TRBJ2-7,-,TGCGCCAGCACCTACACCGGACATCCCACCTACGAGCAGTACTTC,CASTYTGHPTYEQYF
-,TRBV6-2/TRBV6-3,TRBJ2-3,few,TGTGCCAGCAGTGGGCACACTCTACGGGGGACAGATACGCAGTATTTT,CASSGHTLRGTDTQYF
-,TRBV29-1,TRBJ1-3,few,TGCAGCGTTGCTGGGGGGAGCTCTGGAAACACCATATATTTT,CSVAGGSSGNTIYF
TRBD2,TRBV6-4,TRBJ2-1,many,TGTGCCAGCAGTGACCCTAGCGGGGGGGCCAATGAGCAGTTCTTC,CASSDPSGGANEQFF
-,TRBV6-5,TRBJ1-1,few,TGTGCCAGCAGCCGAGAGGGAATGAACACTGAAGCTTTCTTT,CASSREGMNTEAFF
-,TRBV6-2/TRBV6-3,TRBJ2-2,medium-sized,TGTGCCAGCAGGTGGCACAGACAGACCGGGGAGCTGTTTTTT,CASRWHRQTGELFF
-,TRBV7-8,TRBJ2-5,-,TGTGCCAGCAGCTTAGCGGATAAGACCCAGTACTTC,CASSLADKTQYF
TRBD1,TRBV10-1,TRBJ2-7,-,TGCGCCAGCAGTGATCCCTCGACAGGGGCCTACGAGCAGTACTTC,CASSDPSTGAYEQYF
-,TRBV20-1,TRBJ2-3,few,TGCAGTGCTAGTTCTTCTAGGGATACGCAGTATTTT,CSASSSRDTQYF
-,TRBV10-3,TRBJ2-4,-,TGTGCCATCAGTGAGTCGGGTGGCTCCAAAAACATTCAGTACTTC,CAISESGGSKNIQYF
TRBD2,TRBV20-1,TRBJ2-2,-,TGCAGTGCTAGAGGGACTAGCGGATACACCGGGGAGCTGTTTTTT,CSARGTSGYTGELFF
-,TRBV7-6,TRBJ2-2,many,TGTGCCAGCAGCTTAGCAGGGGTTAACACCGGGGAGCTGTTTTTT,CASSLAGVNTGELFF
-,TRBV18,TRBJ1-6,few,TGTGCCAGCTCACCATCCCCGGAGTTCTATTCACCCCTCCACTTT,CASSPSPEFYSPLHF
-,TRBV18,TRBJ2-7,-,TGTGCCAGCTCACCACCGACGGACAGCTACGAGCAGTACTTC,CASSPPTDSYEQYF
TRBD1,TRBV9,TRBJ1-4,many,TGTGCCAGCAGCGTAGACGGACAGGCGGAAAAACTGTTTTTT,CASSVDGQAEKLFF
-,TRBV12-5,TRBJ1-3,few,TGTGCTAGTGGATTCGACGGAAACACCATATATTTT,CASGFDGNTIYF
TRBD1,TRBV6-2/TRBV6-3,TRBJ1-2,many,TGTGCCAGCACCGGACAGGGGAGTTTCAACTATGGCTACACCTTC,CASTGQGSFNYGYTF
TRBD1,TRBV2,TRBJ1-5,-,TGTGCCAGCAGTCGACAGGGCACAGTTAGCAATCAGCCCCAGCATTTT,CASSRQGTVSNQPQHF
-,TRBV27,TRBJ1-5,few,TGTGCCAGCAGTTTAGAGTGGACCAATCAGCCCCAGCATTTT,CASSLEWTNQPQHF
-,TRBV6-2/TRBV6-3,TRBJ2-2,many,TGTGCCAGCGACCCGCGCCTGGGCACCGGGGAGCTGTTTTTT,CASDPRLGTGELFF
TRBD2,TRBV11-2,TRBJ2-4,many,TGTGCCAGCAGCGTCAGCGGGGGTTTTGAAAACATTCAGTACTTC,CASSVSGGFENIQYF
TRBD1,TRBV20-1,TRBJ1-5,many,TGCAGTGCTAGAGAATGGGGACAGTCCAATCAGCCCCAGCATTTT,CSAREWGQSNQPQHF
-,TRBV19,TRBJ1-5,few,TGTGCCAGTACTCCAACAGATAGCAATCAGCCCCAGCATTTT,CASTPTDSNQPQHF
-,TRBV11-2,TRBJ1-2,many,TGTGCCAGCAGCTTAGACAGGGGCATTGGCTACACCTTC,CASSLDRGIGYTF